The T cell receptor (beta chain) under discussion was sequenced for a study of blood T cell repertoires in COVID-19. Study details: PBMCs, B-cell-depleted T cells, or T cells were the source of the cDNA or gDNA that made up the material.

As concerns this clone: Just one base apart from a much larger clone, this may be a read error.

Germline V lookup: CDR1 SGHNT, CDR2 YENEEA. CDR3 length: 14 amino acids. With 4 bases clipped from V and 6 bases from J, the junction kept 3 bases outside the gene matches. Per the study methods: Amplification of reference gene primers provided the estimated nucleated cell counts. TCRdb keeps only in-frame clones here, not all; method: immunoSEQ multiplex PCR. For V, J and clone size, that table is used; D and trimming come from the DNA. This sample has about half a million clones, with 70% to 90% found just once. The gene calls are TRBV11-3 and TRBJ2-2; 9 nucleotides line up with TRBD1. The TCR sequence derives from a human donor in a cohort sampled during active COVID-19. Material: peripheral blood. This CDR3 reads CASSSGTGPGELFF. CDR3 DNA: TGTGCCAGCAGCTCCGGGACAGGGCCCGGGGAGCTGTTTTTT.